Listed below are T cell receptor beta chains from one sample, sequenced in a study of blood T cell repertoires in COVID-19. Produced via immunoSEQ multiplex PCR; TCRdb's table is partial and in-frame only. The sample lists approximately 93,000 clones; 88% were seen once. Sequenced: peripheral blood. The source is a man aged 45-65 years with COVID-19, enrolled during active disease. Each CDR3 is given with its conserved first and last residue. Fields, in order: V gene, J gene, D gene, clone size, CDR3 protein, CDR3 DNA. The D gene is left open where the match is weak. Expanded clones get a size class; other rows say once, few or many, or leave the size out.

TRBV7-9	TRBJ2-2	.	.	CASSWGAGELFF	TGTGCCAGCAGCTGGGGCGCCGGGGAGCTGTTTTTT
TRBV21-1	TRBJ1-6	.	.	CAREGRDSDSPLHF	TGTGCCAGGGAGGGCCGGGACAGTGACTCACCCCTCCACTTT
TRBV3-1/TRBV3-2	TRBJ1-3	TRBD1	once	CASRNRGTGNTIYF	TGTGCCAGCAGAAACAGGGGGACTGGAAACACCATATATTTT
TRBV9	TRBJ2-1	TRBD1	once	CASSVVSTGVEQFF	TGTGCCAGCAGCGTAGTCAGTACAGGGGTTGAGCAGTTCTTC
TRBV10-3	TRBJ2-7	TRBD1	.	CAISVDRGEQYF	TGTGCCATCAGTGTAGACAGGGGCGAGCAGTACTTC
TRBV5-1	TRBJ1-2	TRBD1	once	CASSLDRGLPNYGYTF	TGCGCCAGCAGCTTGGACAGGGGGCTCCCTAACTATGGCTACACCTTC
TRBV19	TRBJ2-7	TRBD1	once	CASSIWTGTSEEQYF	TGTGCCAGTAGTATTTGGACAGGGACCTCAGAAGAGCAGTACTTC
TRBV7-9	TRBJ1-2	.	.	CASSSRGGAGYTF	TGTGCCAGCAGCTCCCGAGGGGGGGCAGGCTACACCTTC
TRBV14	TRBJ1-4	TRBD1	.	CASSQRGTGGEKLFF	TGTGCCAGCAGCCAGAGAGGGACAGGGGGTGAAAAACTGTTTTTT
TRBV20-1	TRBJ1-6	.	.	CSASERGLSNSPLHF	TGCAGTGCTAGTGAGCGAGGGCTGAGTAATTCACCCCTCCACTTT
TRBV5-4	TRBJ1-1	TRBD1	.	CASRAQGLNTEAFF	TGTGCCAGCAGGGCACAGGGGCTGAACACTGAAGCTTTCTTT
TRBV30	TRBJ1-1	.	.	CAWSWRAEAFF	TGTGCCTGGAGTTGGCGGGCTGAAGCTTTCTTT
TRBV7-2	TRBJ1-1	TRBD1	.	CASSFGQGLKAFF	TGTGCCAGCAGCTTCGGACAGGGCCTGAAAGCTTTCTTT
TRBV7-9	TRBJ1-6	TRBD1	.	CASSPSLDRGASSPLHF	TGTGCCAGCAGCCCTAGCCTGGACAGGGGGGCTTCTTCACCCCTCCACTTT
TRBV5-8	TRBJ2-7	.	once	CASSLGFVVYEQYF	TGTGCCAGCAGCTTGGGGTTTGTAGTCTACGAGCAGTACTTC
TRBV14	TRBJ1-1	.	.	CASSHNPIGTLGWRTEAFF	TGTGCCAGCAGCCACAATCCCATCGGGACTCTCGGGTGGAGGACTGAAGCTTTCTTT
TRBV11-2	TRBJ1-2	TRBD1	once	CASSPGGSGYTF	TGTGCCAGCAGCCCAGGGGGGAGTGGCTACACCTTC
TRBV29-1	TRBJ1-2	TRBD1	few	CSVAPDRVYGYTF	TGCAGCGTTGCCCCGGACAGGGTCTATGGCTACACCTTC
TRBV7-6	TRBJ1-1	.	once	CASAGGGMNTEAFF	TGTGCCAGTGCCGGGGGAGGGATGAACACTGAAGCTTTCTTT
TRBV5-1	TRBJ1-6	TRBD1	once	CASSPTGGDSPLHF	TGCGCCAGCAGCCCAACAGGGGGCGATTCACCCCTCCACTTT
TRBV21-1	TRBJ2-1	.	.	CASNSKRGVLQEQFF	TGTGCCAGCAACTCCAAGCGGGGGGTACTACAGGAGCAGTTCTTC
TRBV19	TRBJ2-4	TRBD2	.	CASMGTKFKNIQYF	TGTGCCAGTATGGGGACTAAATTCAAAAACATTCAGTACTTC
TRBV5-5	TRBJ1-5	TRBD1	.	CASSGGTGEKQPQHF	TGTGCCAGCAGCGGAGGGACAGGGGAGAAACAGCCCCAGCATTTT
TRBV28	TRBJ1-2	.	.	CASSPSGSKKMGYTF	TGTGCCAGCAGTCCATCCGGGAGCAAGAAGATGGGCTACACCTTC
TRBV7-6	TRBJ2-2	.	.	CASSLIGSASPAGELFF	TGTGCCAGCAGCTTAATTGGGTCCGCTAGCCCGGCCGGGGAGCTGTTTTTT
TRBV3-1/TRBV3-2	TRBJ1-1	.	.	CASSQVVLRGTEAFF	TGTGCCAGCAGCCAAGTTGTGCTGAGGGGGACTGAAGCTTTCTTT
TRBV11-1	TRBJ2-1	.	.	CASSLLQTIYNEQFF	TGTGCCAGCAGCTTATTACAGACTATTTACAATGAGCAGTTCTTC
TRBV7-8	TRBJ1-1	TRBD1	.	CASSLLPGQGTEAFF	TGTGCCAGCAGCTTACTCCCGGGACAGGGTACTGAAGCTTTCTTT
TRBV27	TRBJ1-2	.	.	CASYSVSYGYTF	TGTGCCAGTTATAGCGTTTCCTATGGCTACACCTTC
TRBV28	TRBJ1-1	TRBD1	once	CASRPGGFTEAFF	TGTGCCAGCAGACCAGGGGGCTTTACTGAAGCTTTCTTT
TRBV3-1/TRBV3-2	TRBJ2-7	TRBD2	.	CASEAGDYEQYF	TGTGCCAGCGAAGCGGGGGACTACGAGCAGTACTTC